Below, one TCR beta chain is given with its context. Its antigen is still unknown. The CDR3 consists of 14 residues. From germline, CDR1 is MDHEN and CDR2 SYDVKM. The V and J ends lost 10 bases and 1 base, in that order; junction bases with no gene match: 7. Clones were sequenced by immunoSEQ multiplex PCR, and TCRdb holds only the in-frame ones, with some missing. The table has roughly 14,000 clones, around 90% seen once. This sample was taken from a study of pediatric ulcerative colitis. Study results and caveats: A couple of patients' blood samples yielded substantially fewer templates.

This sequence joins TRBV28 and TRBJ1-2, with TRBD1 identical over 9 bases. The TCR sequence derives from a boy aged 5-17 years with moderate ulcerative colitis. Specimen: blood. The CDR3 nucleotides are TGTGCCACCGAACAGGGGGCCGGTAACTATGGCTACACCTTC. This gives the protein CATEQGAGNYGYTF.